This entry lists 8 T cell receptor beta chains sequenced from one sample in a study of blood T cell repertoires in COVID-19. Clones were sequenced by immunoSEQ multiplex PCR, and TCRdb holds only the in-frame ones, with some missing. This table has 150,000 to 200,000 clones, roughly 73% appearing once. What was sequenced was peripheral blood. The receptors stem from a woman aged 80 or over with active or convalescent COVID-19.

The genes are TRBV5-1 and TRBJ2-1; 9 bases line up with TRBD1. Germline V gives CDR1 SGHRS, CDR2 YFSETQ. The CDR3 runs 15 residues. With V trimmed by 7 bases and J by 1 base, 6 bases remained unmatched. The CDR3 region is CASDPGTGSYNEQFF. The CDR3 bases are TGCGCCAGCGATCCCGGGACAGGGTCCTACAATGAGCAGTTCTTC.

This clone has a handful of counts. The gene calls are TRBV5-4 and TRBJ1-4; the D is unclear. The CDR3 spans 15 residues. The germline V gene has CDR1 SGHNT and CDR2 YYREEE (reference sequence). V lost 0 bases to trimming and J lost 5 bases, with 11 bases between them. For the CDR3, the DNA is TGTGCCAGCAGCTTGGCGGGGAACAAGAATGAAAAACTGTTTTTT. Translating it yields CASSLAGNKNEKLFF.

V usage is TRBV6-5 and J usage is TRBJ1-4; 7 bases map to TRBD1. The trim removed 4 bases at V and 8 bases at J, leaving 10 bases unmatched. Germline V lookup: CDR1 MNHEY, CDR2 SVGAGI. The CDR3 consists of 15 residues. The CDR3 here is CASSWNRGGQEKLFF. The CDR3 region has the DNA TGTGCCAGCAGTTGGAACAGGGGAGGACAAGAAAAACTGTTTTTT.

The rearrangement links TRBV18 to TRBJ1-2, with 9 positions matching TRBD1. The germline V gene has CDR1 KGHSH and CDR2 LQKENI. The CDR3 spans 13 residues. Losses at the gene ends were 0 bases for V and 8 bases for J; bases not matched to a gene: 1. The CDR3 coding sequence is TGTGCCAGCTCACCACCGGACAGGGGAGGCTACACCTTC. Translating gives CASSPPDRGGYTF.

The V gene is TRBV7-8, the J gene TRBJ2-5, with D tentatively TRBD2 (6 bases). V was clipped by 1 base and J by 4 bases, with 10 bases between them. The CDR3 is 14 amino acids. Germline-derived CDR1 and CDR2 are SGHVS and FQNEAQ. For the CDR3, the DNA is TGTGCCAGCAGCTTAGTGTCCGGGGGAGAGACCCAGTACTTC. This translates into CASSLVSGGETQYF.

In its sample, this clone was seen once. This chain links TRBV9 with TRBJ1-6, with 7 bases aligning to TRBD1. Trimming cost V 1 base and J 9 bases; bases outside gene matches: 25. The CDR3 is 21 residues long. CDR1 is SGDLS and CDR2 is YYNGEE in the germline V gene. The CDR3 reads CASSVSVRGGQLQHGRSPLHF. CDR3 nucleotide sequence: TGTGCCAGCAGCGTATCGGTCCGGGGGGGACAGTTACAACATGGGCGTTCACCCCTCCACTTT.

J is TRBJ2-3 and V is TRBV2, with D unresolved. Germline values: CDR1 SNHLY, CDR2 FYNNEI. V lost 2 bases and J 4 bases, leaving 16 bases between the germline ends. This CDR3 contains 16 residues. CDR3 sequence: CASSESSPRIADTQYF. Here the CDR3 DNA reads TGTGCCAGCAGTGAAAGTTCCCCGCGGATCGCAGATACGCAGTATTTT.

The V and J genes are TRBV10-2 and TRBJ2-3; D uncertain. CDR3 length equals 11 residues. Trimming stripped 6 bases from V and 2 bases from J, with 3 bases between. Per the germline V gene, CDR1 is WSHSY and CDR2 is SAAADI. CDR3 region: CASRYTDTQYF. DNA for the CDR3: TGCGCCAGCAGGTACACAGATACGCAGTATTTT.